These T cell receptor beta chains were read from a single sample in a study of blood T cells in healthy people across ages. TCRdb used MiXCR to reprocess the 5' RACE reads, holding one entry per CDR3 protein. The table records about 1.7 million distinct CDR3 sequences, 28% of them present only once. Sequences were obtained from blood. These receptors were obtained from a woman under 40 in good health. The CDR3 runs from the conserved cysteine through the conserved F or W. D genes are given only for firm matches. For some rows the clone size is stated as once, few or many, or as a class when expanded; others skip it.

v_call	j_call	d_call	clone_size	cdr3_nt	cdr3_aa
TRBV12-5	TRBJ2-1	TRBD2	few	TGTGCTAGTGGGTCCCCCCTAGCGGGGGGACTCGTCAATGAGCAGTTCTTC	CASGSPLAGGLVNEQFF
TRBV5-6	TRBJ2-5	.	.	TGTGCCAGCAGCTTGGTGGGGGCCCCCAAAGAGACCCAGTACTTC	CASSLVGAPKETQYF
TRBV6-5	TRBJ2-3	TRBD1	many	TGTGCCACAGGGGGTCCAGATACGCAGTATTTT	CATGGPDTQYF
TRBV20-1	TRBJ2-1	TRBD2	few	TGCAGCTCTTCCCAGACTAGCGGGAGGGTGGAGCAGTTCTTC	CSSSQTSGRVEQFF
TRBV5-1	TRBJ2-1	TRBD1	.	TGCGCCAGCAGCAAACCGACAGGGGGCGCCACCAATGAGCAGTTCTTC	CASSKPTGGATNEQFF
TRBV18	TRBJ2-1	.	.	TGTGCCAGCTCACCACCGAGGAGCGGAAGCTCCTACAATGAGCAGTTCTTC	CASSPPRSGSSYNEQFF
TRBV18	TRBJ2-1	TRBD2	few	TGTGCCAGCTCACCAGCGGGGGGGACATCCACCTACAATGAGCAGTTCTTC	CASSPAGGTSTYNEQFF
TRBV20-1	TRBJ2-3	TRBD2	many	TGCAGTGCTAGAGATAGCGGGGGACGCACAGATACGCAGTATTTT	CSARDSGGRTDTQYF
TRBV20-1	TRBJ2-7	TRBD1	.	TGCAGTGCTAGGGAACCAGGGGGCACTGGCGAGCAGTACTTC	CSAREPGGTGEQYF
TRBV6-5	TRBJ2-7	.	many	TGTGCCAGCAAGCAGGACCCCTACGAGCAGTACTTC	CASKQDPYEQYF
TRBV24-1	TRBJ2-2	.	many	TGTGCCACCAGTGATTCTGGGACTCCAGCCGGGGAGCTGTTTTTT	CATSDSGTPAGELFF
TRBV27	TRBJ2-5	.	once	TGTGCCAGCAGCGCCCACCTCAGTCCGGAGACCCAGTACTTC	CASSAHLSPETQYF
TRBV12-3/TRBV12-4	TRBJ2-2	.	.	TGTGCCAGCAACCCTGGGGTAGGGATCACCGGGGAGCTGTTTTTT	CASNPGVGITGELFF
TRBV20-1	TRBJ2-1	TRBD2	many	TGCAGTGCTAGAAGCCTAGCGGAGAACAATGAGCAGTTCTTC	CSARSLAENNEQFF
TRBV7-8	TRBJ2-1	TRBD2	.	TGTGCCAGCAGCTACAGACTAGCGGATTTGCGGGACGATGAGCAGTTCTTC	CASSYRLADLRDDEQFF
TRBV30	TRBJ2-7	TRBD2	.	TGTGCCGGGACTAGCCCCCATTCCCTTAGCTCCTACGAGCAGTACTTC	CAGTSPHSLSSYEQYF
TRBV7-9	TRBJ1-5	.	.	TGTGCCAGCAGCCCCCGACAGAGCAATCAGCCCCAGCATTTT	CASSPRQSNQPQHF
TRBV3-1	TRBJ2-5	TRBD1	few	TGTGCCAGCCGGTCCATGGGACAGGGCGGGGAGACCCAGTACTTC	CASRSMGQGGETQYF
TRBV28	TRBJ1-2	.	few	TGTGCCAGCACCCGAGGGAAAACTAACTATGGCTACACCTTC	CASTRGKTNYGYTF
TRBV29-1	TRBJ2-7	.	.	TGCAGCGTTTGGCGAGGGGGAGGCGACGAGCAGTACTTC	CSVWRGGGDEQYF
TRBV29-1	TRBJ2-1	.	many	TGCAGCGTTGAAGGAGTTGAGCAGTTCTTC	CSVEGVEQFF
TRBV20-1	TRBJ2-7	.	many	TGCAGTGCTAGAGATCTGGGGTCTACGTACGAGCAGTACTTC	CSARDLGSTYEQYF
TRBV28	TRBJ2-5	TRBD1	.	TGTGCCAGCAGTTTAGACGACAGGGGGATGGAGACCCAGTACTTC	CASSLDDRGMETQYF
TRBV27	TRBJ1-2	.	few	TGTGCCAGCAGTTTTAACCTTGCCGGGAGGAACTATGGCTACACCTTC	CASSFNLAGRNYGYTF
TRBV7-9	TRBJ2-1	.	many	TGTGCCAGCAGCTCCCTCGACACGAATGAGCAGTTCTTC	CASSSLDTNEQFF
TRBV5-5	TRBJ1-4	.	.	TGTGCCAGCAGCAAAATCGGGAATGGGAATGAAAAACTGTTTTTT	CASSKIGNGNEKLFF
TRBV6-5	TRBJ1-1	TRBD1	.	TGTGCCAGCGCATCGACAGGGACCACTGAAGCTTTCTTT	CASASTGTTEAFF
TRBV5-6	TRBJ1-1	.	.	TGTGCCAGCAGCTTTGCGACGGCTTCCGAAGCTTTCTTT	CASSFATASEAFF
TRBV24-1	TRBJ2-2	.	once	TGTGCCACCAGATCTCCGACCGGGGAGCTGTTTTTT	CATRSPTGELFF
TRBV2	TRBJ1-4	.	few	TGTGCCAGCAGGGAATACACCACAACTAATGAAAAACTGTTTTTT	CASREYTTTNEKLFF
TRBV4-3	TRBJ2-1	TRBD2	few	TGCGCCAGCAGCCAAGATCGGGGGCTAGCGGGAGGACACAATGAGCAGTTCTTC	CASSQDRGLAGGHNEQFF
TRBV6-2/TRBV6-3	TRBJ1-6	.	.	TGTGCCAGCAACCGGGGGTCCTTGTCACCCCTCCACTTT	CASNRGSLSPLHF
TRBV5-1	TRBJ2-2	TRBD2	.	TGCGCCAGCAGCCCGACTAGCGGGGTTGACGGGGAGCTGTTTTTT	CASSPTSGVDGELFF
TRBV20-1	TRBJ2-7	TRBD2	.	TGCAGTGCTAGAGACCCCAGGGGTATGAGCGGGAGAAACGAGCAGTACTTC	CSARDPRGMSGRNEQYF
TRBV5-1	TRBJ2-7	.	.	TGCGCCAGCAGCTTGACTTACGGCGGGGACTCCTACGAGCAGTACTTC	CASSLTYGGDSYEQYF
TRBV12-5	TRBJ2-7	TRBD1	few	TGTGCTAGTGGTGTGGGACAGGCGGACGAGCAGTACTTC	CASGVGQADEQYF
TRBV5-1	TRBJ1-1	.	.	TGCGCCAGCAGATGGGACCGGAACACTGAAGCTTTCTTT	CASRWDRNTEAFF
TRBV20-1	TRBJ1-2	.	.	TGCAGTGCTAAGCAGGAGGGAGGCTACACCTTC	CSAKQEGGYTF